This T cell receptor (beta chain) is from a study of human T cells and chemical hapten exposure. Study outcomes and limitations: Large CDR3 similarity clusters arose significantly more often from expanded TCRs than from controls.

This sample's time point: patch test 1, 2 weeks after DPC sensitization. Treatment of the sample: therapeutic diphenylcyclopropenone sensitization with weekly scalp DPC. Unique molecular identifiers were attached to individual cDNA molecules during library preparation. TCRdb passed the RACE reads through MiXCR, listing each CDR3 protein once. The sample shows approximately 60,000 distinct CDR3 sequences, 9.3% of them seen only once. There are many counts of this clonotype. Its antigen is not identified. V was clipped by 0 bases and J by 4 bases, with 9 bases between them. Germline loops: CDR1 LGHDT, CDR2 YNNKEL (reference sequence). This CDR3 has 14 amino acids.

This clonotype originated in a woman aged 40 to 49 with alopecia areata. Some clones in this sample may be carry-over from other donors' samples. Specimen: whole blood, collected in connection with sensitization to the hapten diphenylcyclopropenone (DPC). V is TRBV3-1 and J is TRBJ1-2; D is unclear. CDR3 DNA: TGTGCCAGCAGCCAAGATTCTGCCCTCTATGGCTACACCTTC. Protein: CASSQDSALYGYTF.